This is a list of T cell receptor beta chains from one sample in a study of blood T cell repertoires in COVID-19. TCRdb keeps only in-frame clones here, not all; method: immunoSEQ multiplex PCR. The sample has roughly 290,000 clones; 70% to 90% are singletons. Sequencing input: PBMCs or T cells enriched from blood (not recorded which). The receptors derive from a woman in her twenties or thirties who had recovered from COVID-19. CDR3s include the opening cysteine and the closing phenylalanine or tryptophan. The D gene is left open where the match is weak. Expanded clones get a size class; other rows say once, few or many, or leave the size out.

TRBV2,TRBJ1-1,TRBD1,-,TGTGTCAGCAGTGGGACAGGGGCCGCCACTGAAGCTTTCTTT,CVSSGTGAATEAFF
TRBV6-5,TRBJ1-2,-,-,TGTGCCAGCAGAAGCCCAGGGGCAGGAGGCTACACCTTC,CASRSPGAGGYTF
TRBV28,TRBJ1-2,TRBD1,once,TGTGCCAGCAGTTTAGTGAACGGACAGGGGGAGGTCTATGGCTACACCTTC,CASSLVNGQGEVYGYTF
TRBV7-9,TRBJ1-1,-,-,TGTGCCAGCAGCATCCGCGGGGTCACTGAAGCTTTCTTT,CASSIRGVTEAFF
TRBV6-5,TRBJ1-4,-,-,TGTGCCAGCACCAGGGAAAGGGTTTTAAATGAAAAACTGTTTTTT,CASTRERVLNEKLFF
TRBV7-6,TRBJ2-1,TRBD1,few,TGTGCCAGCAGCTTCGGGACAGGGGTTGGCAATGAGCAGTTCTTC,CASSFGTGVGNEQFF
TRBV4-1,TRBJ2-7,TRBD1,-,TGCGCCAGCAGCCCCTTTTGGGGACAGATCTACGAGCAGTACTTC,CASSPFWGQIYEQYF
TRBV18,TRBJ1-6,TRBD1,-,TGTGCCAGCTCACCAGGGCAGGGGGATAATTCACCCCTCCACTTT,CASSPGQGDNSPLHF
TRBV11-2,TRBJ1-1,-,few,TGTGCCAGCAGCTTCAGACAGAACACTGAAGCTTTCTTT,CASSFRQNTEAFF
TRBV14,TRBJ2-7,-,-,TGTGCCAGCAGTTCAGGGGTTTTCGGCGAGCAGTACTTC,CASSSGVFGEQYF
TRBV27,TRBJ1-6,-,-,TGTGCCAGCAGTTCGCCTGGCGGGTCCTATAATTCACCCCTCCACTTT,CASSSPGGSYNSPLHF
TRBV7-9,TRBJ2-1,TRBD1,-,TGTGCCAGCAGCTTATCCGGGACAGGGTTAAGTGAGCAGTTCTTC,CASSLSGTGLSEQFF
TRBV5-1,TRBJ2-7,TRBD1,-,TGCGCCAGCAGCCAGCCGGGACAGGGGTGGGAGCAGTACTTC,CASSQPGQGWEQYF
TRBV6-6,TRBJ1-2,TRBD1,-,TGTGCCAGCAGCAGTTCGAGGGGGCCTGGCTACACCTTC,CASSSSRGPGYTF
TRBV30,TRBJ1-4,-,-,TGTGCCTGTTCCAGGGCGGCTAATGAAAAACTGTTTTTT,CACSRAANEKLFF
TRBV11-2,TRBJ2-1,TRBD2,-,TGTGCCAGCAGCTCGGGCACTAGCGGGAGGCACTTCTCCTACAATGAGCAGTTCTTC,CASSSGTSGRHFSYNEQFF
TRBV6-5,TRBJ1-6,-,-,TGTGCCAGCAGTTACTCGGGGACAAGGGATAATTCACCCCTCCACTTT,CASSYSGTRDNSPLHF
TRBV6-1,TRBJ2-5,TRBD1,-,TGTGCCAGCAGTGAAACGACAGGGACAGAGACCCAGTACTTC,CASSETTGTETQYF
TRBV3-1/TRBV3-2,TRBJ2-5,TRBD2,-,TGTGCCAGCAGCCAAGGGTTAGCGGGAGGCCAAGAGACCCAGTACTTC,CASSQGLAGGQETQYF
TRBV29-1,TRBJ1-1,-,-,TGCAGCGTTAAACCGGGGACAAGCCCCGAAGCTTTCTTT,CSVKPGTSPEAFF
TRBV7-3,TRBJ2-2,-,-,TGTGCCAGCAGCTTAGGGAGCGGGAACACCGGGGAGCTGTTTTTT,CASSLGSGNTGELFF
TRBV6-1,TRBJ1-3,TRBD1,-,TGTGCCAGCAGAGAATCCGGGACAGAATATCCCCTTACTGGAAACACCATATATTTT,CASRESGTEYPLTGNTIYF
TRBV28,TRBJ1-2,TRBD1,-,TGTGCCAGCAGTTTATCAGGGGGAGGCTATGGCTACACCTTC,CASSLSGGGYGYTF
TRBV19,TRBJ2-7,TRBD2,-,TGTGCCAGCGCCCCCTCGGGACTAGCGGGGATCGAGCAGTACTTC,CASAPSGLAGIEQYF
TRBV14,TRBJ2-3,-,-,TGTGCCAGCGGGGCGGTAGATACGCAGTATTTT,CASGAVDTQYF
TRBV30,TRBJ1-2,-,-,TGTGCCTGGAGCCGGTCGGGAACTTCGAGAAATGGCTACACCTTC,CAWSRSGTSRNGYTF
TRBV28,TRBJ1-2,TRBD1,-,TGTGCCAGCAGTAGCAAGGGCCACAGGGGGCCCACCCCATATGGCTACACCTTC,CASSSKGHRGPTPYGYTF
TRBV9,TRBJ1-4,TRBD1,-,TGTGCCAGCAGCGTAGGGGGGACAGGGGTCGAAAAACTGTTTTTT,CASSVGGTGVEKLFF
TRBV30,TRBJ1-2,-,-,TGTGCCTGGATTGGGAACAGCGAGGGAGGCTACACCTTC,CAWIGNSEGGYTF
TRBV7-9,TRBJ2-2,TRBD1,-,TGTGCCAGCAGCTTGAGAACATCCGGGACAGGGATGGTCGGGGAGCTGTTTTTT,CASSLRTSGTGMVGELFF
TRBV4-2,TRBJ2-6,TRBD1,-,TGTGCCAGCAGCCTTGAATATGGACGGACAGGCCGTAGTTCTGGGGCCAACGTCCTGACTTTC,CASSLEYGRTGRSSGANVLTF
TRBV19,TRBJ2-5,-,-,TGTGCCAGTAGTATACAAGCGGGTGTAGAGACCCAGTACTTC,CASSIQAGVETQYF
TRBV6-5,TRBJ1-1,TRBD1,-,TGTGCCAGCAGTCCTGACAGGGGCACTGAAGCTTTCTTT,CASSPDRGTEAFF
TRBV29-1,TRBJ2-5,-,once,TGCAGCGTTGAAATAAACCAAGAGACCCAGTACTTC,CSVEINQETQYF
TRBV28,TRBJ2-2,TRBD2,once,TGTGCCAGCAGTCCGGTAGGGGCGGGAGGGCCCGACACCGGGGAGCTGTTTTTT,CASSPVGAGGPDTGELFF
TRBV6-5,TRBJ2-7,-,-,TGTGCCAGCAATAGCGCAGGGGGGAACGAGCAGTACTTC,CASNSAGGNEQYF
TRBV10-2,TRBJ2-7,-,-,TGCGCCAGCAGAGACCCCGAGAGGGAGCAGTACTTC,CASRDPEREQYF
TRBV2,TRBJ2-3,-,-,TGTGCCAGCTCAACCTTCCAGTCCCGAAGCACAGATACGCAGTATTTT,CASSTFQSRSTDTQYF
TRBV4-1,TRBJ1-2,-,-,TGCGCCAGCAGCCAAGGAGCCCAGGTCCACTATGGCTACACCTTC,CASSQGAQVHYGYTF
TRBV19,TRBJ1-2,-,-,TGTGCCAGTATCACAGGGAACTATGGCTACACCTTC,CASITGNYGYTF
TRBV3-1/TRBV3-2,TRBJ2-1,TRBD2,-,TGTGCCAGCAGCCAAGATCGACTAGCAGCGATCAATGAGCAGTTCTTC,CASSQDRLAAINEQFF
TRBV4-1,TRBJ2-5,-,-,TGCGCCAGCAGCCACGGAGGTACCGTAGAAGACGAAGAGACCCAGTACTTC,CASSHGGTVEDEETQYF
TRBV2,TRBJ1-2,-,-,TGTGCCAGCAGTGAGACTCGTGGTCGGGATGGCTACACCTTC,CASSETRGRDGYTF
TRBV5-1,TRBJ2-3,-,-,TGCGCCAGCAGCTTGGGACCCCAGGGGATGAGCACAGATACGCAGTATTTT,CASSLGPQGMSTDTQYF
TRBV9,TRBJ1-1,-,-,TGTGCCAGCAGCGAAGGGGGCACTGAAGCTTTCTTT,CASSEGGTEAFF
TRBV19,TRBJ2-3,-,-,TGTGCCAGTAGTATTGCTTCAGGTAGCACAGATACGCAGTATTTT,CASSIASGSTDTQYF
TRBV2,TRBJ2-1,-,-,TGTGCCAGCAGTACATATAAAGGGGCCTACAATGAGCAGTTCTTC,CASSTYKGAYNEQFF
TRBV27,TRBJ1-4,TRBD1,-,TGTGCCAGCAGTTCACCCCGGGACAGTAATGAAAAACTGTTTTTT,CASSSPRDSNEKLFF
TRBV30,TRBJ1-4,TRBD1,once,TGTGCCTGGAGCGCAGCTTTGAACAGGGGTGGCGAAAAACTGTTTTTT,CAWSAALNRGGEKLFF
TRBV9,TRBJ1-2,TRBD1,-,TGTGCCAGCAGCGAGACGGGGACAGTCTATGGCTACACCTTC,CASSETGTVYGYTF
TRBV2,TRBJ1-1,-,-,TGTGCCAGCAGTGAACGTGTCAGTTTGAACACTGAAGCTTTCTTT,CASSERVSLNTEAFF
TRBV2,TRBJ2-5,-,-,TGTGCCAGCAGGAGGGCCGAGGAGACCCAGTACTTC,CASRRAEETQYF
TRBV30,TRBJ1-2,-,few,TGTGCCTGGAGTGTAGGAGGTGGTCAGGCCTCTAACTATGGCTACACCTTC,CAWSVGGGQASNYGYTF
TRBV18,TRBJ1-4,TRBD1,once,TGTGCCAGCTCAGGGGGACAGCTGACAACTAATGAAAAACTGTTTTTT,CASSGGQLTTNEKLFF